The next 5 T cell receptor beta chains were all read from a single sample in a study of cytomegalovirus exposure and HLA in healthy donors. The PCR made use of 60 Vbeta and 13 Jbeta primers. Generated by immunoSEQ multiplex PCR, the TCRdb table keeps only in-frame clones and is missing some. The sample lists around 88,000 clones; over 65% were seen once. The specimen sequenced was PBMCs. The receptors were sampled from a male donor in good health and CMV-seronegative.

This clone has only one observation. The chain combines TRBV7-3 with TRBJ1-2, with no clear D. Trimming stripped 5 bases from V and 4 bases from J, with 11 bases between. CDR1 is SGHTA and CDR2 is FQGTGA in the germline V gene. CDR3 length: 13 residues. The CDR3 here is CASSPSDRYGYTF. The CDR3 DNA reads as TGTGCCAGCAGCCCGAGCGACCGCTATGGCTACACCTTC.

The CDR3 reads CASSFTRFPAETDTQYF. DNA of the CDR3: TGTGCCAGCAGTTTTACTAGGTTCCCAGCGGAAACAGATACGCAGTATTTT. The genes are TRBV27 and TRBJ2-3; D perhaps matches TRBD2 (5 bases). Germline lookup yields CDR1 MNHEY and CDR2 SMNVEV (reference sequence). Trimming took 3 bases from V and 3 from J, leaving 19 bases between them. The CDR3 spans 17 residues.

As DNA, the CDR3 is TGTGCCAGCCAAAGGGGACAGGGGGCTGCTCTGTACTTCTTT. It is translated as CASQRGQGAALYFF. The chain links TRBV6-5 to TRBJ1-1, with 12 bases identical to TRBD1. Germline CDR1 is MNHEY and CDR2 is SVGAGI. There are 14 residues in the CDR3. Trimming removed 8 bases from V and 14 bases from J; junction bases left unmatched: 15.

This chain uses TRBV6-1 with TRBJ1-4; unclear D gene. Germline lookup yields CDR1 MNHNS and CDR2 SASEGT. The CDR3 is made up of 13 amino acids. The V gene lost 0 bases and the J gene lost 10 bases, with 9 bases spanning the gap. The chain's CDR3 is CASSEAKARKLFF. Written as DNA, the CDR3 is TGTGCCAGCAGTGAAGCGAAAGCCCGAAAACTGTTTTTT.

This clone has just a few counts. V is TRBV7-8 and J is TRBJ2-5; 11 bases are shared with TRBD2. V was pared by 5 bases and J by 0 bases, with 8 bases of the junction left unmatched. The length of the CDR3 is 17 residues. Germline V gene lookup returns CDR1 SGHVS and CDR2 FQNEAQ. CDR3 in DNA: TGTGCCAGCAGCCCTAGACTAGCGGGGATATACCAAGAGACCCAGTACTTC. It encodes CASSPRLAGIYQETQYF.